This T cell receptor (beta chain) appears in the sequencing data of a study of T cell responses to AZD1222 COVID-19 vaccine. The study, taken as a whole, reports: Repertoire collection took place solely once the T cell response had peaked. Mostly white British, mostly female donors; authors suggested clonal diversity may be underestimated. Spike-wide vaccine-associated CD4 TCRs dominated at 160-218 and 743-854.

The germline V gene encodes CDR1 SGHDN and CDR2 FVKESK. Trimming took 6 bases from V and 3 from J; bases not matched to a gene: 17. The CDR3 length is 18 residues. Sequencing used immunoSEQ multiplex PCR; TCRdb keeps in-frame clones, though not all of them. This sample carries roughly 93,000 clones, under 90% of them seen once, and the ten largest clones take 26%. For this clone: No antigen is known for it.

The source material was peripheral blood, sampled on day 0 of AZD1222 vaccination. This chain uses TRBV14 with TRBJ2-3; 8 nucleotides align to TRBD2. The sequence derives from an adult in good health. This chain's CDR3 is CASSGYRGGVIGTDTQYF. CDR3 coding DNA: TGTGCCAGCAGTGGATACCGGGGGGGCGTAATAGGAACAGATACGCAGTATTTT.